This TCR beta chain appears in the sequencing data of a study of blood T cells in healthy people across ages. Study-wide results and limits: Relative to aged donors, long-lived donors carried more naive CD4+ cells and displayed higher diversity. Estimated diversity, derived from one million T cells, was regarded as an underestimate. With age, beta diversity per million T cells declined roughly linearly, significantly by over 35.

With respect to this clonotype: The antigen is unknown.

Per the germline V gene, CDR1 is SGHVS and CDR2 is FNYEAQ. This CDR3 comprises 16 residues. The junction had 4 bases not matched to a gene; V was cut back by 0 bases and J by 8 bases. Together with a sample-barcoded 5' primer, a J-beta primer mix was included in a second PCR lasting roughly 7 to 11 cycles. TCRdb itself ran the 5' RACE reads through MiXCR, one entry per CDR3 protein. The table includes fewer than 2,000,000 distinct CDR3 sequences, almost 35% detected once. V usage is TRBV7-6 and J usage is TRBJ2-1, with 13 bases lining up with TRBD2. This receptor was obtained from a woman aged 25 to 45 in good health. Sequenced material: blood. The chain's CDR3 is CASSLATSGRLDEQFF. The DNA of the CDR3 is TGTGCCAGCAGCTTAGCGACTAGCGGGAGGCTCGATGAGCAGTTCTTC.